The clone carrying this TCR beta chain has only a few counts. The data originate from a study of blood T cells in healthy people across ages. CDR1 and CDR2 (germline): MGHDK, SYGVNS. V lost 8 bases and J lost 0, with 5 bases in between. This CDR3 contains 13 residues. A second PCR of about 6 to 11 cycles used a sample-barcoded 5' primer and a J-beta primer mix. MiXCR, applied by TCRdb to the 5' RACE reads, yields one record per CDR3 protein. Among more than 450,000 distinct CDR3 sequences listed, about 26% were seen once. This sample also appeared in a second study, on T cells of mothers and their children.

This receptor was obtained from a boy aged 2 to 10 in good health. Sequencing input: blood. The genes are TRBV25-1 and TRBJ2-6; D remains unclear. CDR3 DNA: TGTGCCAGCGCCTTCTCTGGGGCCAACGTCCTGACTTTC. Protein product: CASAFSGANVLTF.